The TCR beta chain under discussion was sequenced for a study of blood T cell repertoires in COVID-19. V was pared by 2 bases and J by 2 bases, with 4 bases of the junction left unmatched. CDR1 and CDR2 from the germline V gene are SGHKS and YYEKEE (reference sequence). The CDR3 runs to 14 residues. Sequencing used immunoSEQ multiplex PCR; TCRdb keeps in-frame clones, though not all of them. Of approximately 250,000 clones in the sample, around 87% are singletons; the top ten hold about 4%. This receptor was taken from a man younger than 35 with active or convalescent COVID-19. The sample was peripheral blood. The genes are TRBV5-5 and TRBJ2-7; 7 bases map to TRBD1. The DNA for the CDR3 is TGTGCCAGCAGCTTAGTACAGGGGACCTACGAGCAGTACTTC. Residues: CASSLVQGTYEQYF. The full variable domain, in which reference TRBV5-5 and TRBJ2-7 provide the parts outside the CDR3, is DAGVTQSPTHLIKTRGQQVTLRCSPISGHKSVSWYQQVLGQGPQFIFQYYEKEERGRGNFPDRFSARQFPNYSSELNVNALLLGDSALYLCASSLVQGTYEQYFGPGTRLTVT.